This paragraph reports one TCR beta chain. Generated by immunoSEQ multiplex PCR, the TCRdb table keeps only in-frame clones and is missing some. The data hold roughly 340,000 clones, with roughly 90% observed a single time. This entry is derived from a study of blood T cell repertoires in COVID-19. Study overall: There were acute and convalescent COVID-19 samples, and they came from the United States, Italy and Spain.

Per germline, CDR1 LGHDT and CDR2 YNNKEL (reference sequence). CDR3 length equals 16 residues. Trimming cost V 1 base and J 5 bases; bases outside gene matches: 7. Sequenced material: peripheral blood. This chain uses TRBV3-1 (or the pseudogene TRBV3-2) with TRBJ2-1, with TRBD2 matching 8 bases. The receptor's source is a woman under 40 with COVID-19, enrolled during active disease. CDR3 sequence reads: CASSQGAGLGNNEQFF. The CDR3 DNA reads as TGTGCCAGCAGCCAAGGAGCGGGACTAGGAAACAATGAGCAGTTCTTC.